A single T cell receptor (beta chain) is shown here with its context. This sample was taken from a study of OX40 agonist ivuxolimab in advanced cancers. Autoimmune disease history or systemic immunosuppression excluded patients. V lost 4 bases to trimming and J lost 2 bases, with 18 bases between them. The CDR3 sequence is 16 residues long. Germline assignment: CDR1 GTSNPN and CDR2 SVGIG (reference sequence). The protocol was immunoSEQ multiplex PCR, while the TCRdb copy is restricted to in-frame clones and leaves out a portion. The table includes 80,000 to 100,000 clones, around 90% detected once. This specimen consisted of CD4+ or CD8+ T cells sorted from blood, obtained in a trial of the OX40 agonist ivuxolimab. The genes are TRBV30 and TRBJ1-5; D unresolved. The sequence was obtained from an adult with an advanced solid tumor such as melanoma, head and neck, liver or kidney cancer. CDR3 in amino acids: CAWTPGVGVRNQPQHF. CDR3 nucleotides: TGTGCCTGGACCCCCGGGGTGGGAGTTCGCAATCAGCCCCAGCATTTT.